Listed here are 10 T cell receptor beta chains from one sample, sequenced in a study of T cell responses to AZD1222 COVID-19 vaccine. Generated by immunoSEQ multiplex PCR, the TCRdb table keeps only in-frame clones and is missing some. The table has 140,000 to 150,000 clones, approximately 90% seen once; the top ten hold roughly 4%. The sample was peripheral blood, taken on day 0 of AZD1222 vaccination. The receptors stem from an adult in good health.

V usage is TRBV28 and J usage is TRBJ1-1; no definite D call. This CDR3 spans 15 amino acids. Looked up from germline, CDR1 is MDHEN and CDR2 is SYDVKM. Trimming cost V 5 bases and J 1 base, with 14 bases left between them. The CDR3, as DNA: TGTGCCAGCAGTCCACAAATACAACCGAACACTGAAGCTTTCTTT. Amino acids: CASSPQIQPNTEAFF.

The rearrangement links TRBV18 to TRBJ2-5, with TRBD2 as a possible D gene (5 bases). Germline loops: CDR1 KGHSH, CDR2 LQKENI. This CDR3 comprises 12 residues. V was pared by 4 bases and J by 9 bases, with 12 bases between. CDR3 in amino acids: CASSLNDGAQYF. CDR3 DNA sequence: TGTGCCAGCTCACTGAACGACGGGGCCCAGTACTTC.

The CDR3 bases are TGCGCCAGCAGCTTGCGTGGGAGTGGAGAAGGAGATACGCAGTATTTT. Translation: CASSLRGSGEGDTQYF. V is TRBV5-1 and J is TRBJ2-3, with D maybe TRBD2 (5 bases). Per the germline V gene, CDR1 is SGHRS and CDR2 is YFSETQ. CDR3 size: 16 residues. V dropped 1 base and J dropped 5 bases, with 17 bases sitting between them.

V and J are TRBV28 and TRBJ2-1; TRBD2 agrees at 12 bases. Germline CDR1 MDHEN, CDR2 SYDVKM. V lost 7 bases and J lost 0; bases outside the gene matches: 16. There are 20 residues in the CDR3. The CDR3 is CASTRSGWLAGGHSYNEQFF. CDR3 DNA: TGTGCCAGCACTCGTAGTGGGTGGCTAGCGGGAGGGCACTCCTACAATGAGCAGTTCTTC.

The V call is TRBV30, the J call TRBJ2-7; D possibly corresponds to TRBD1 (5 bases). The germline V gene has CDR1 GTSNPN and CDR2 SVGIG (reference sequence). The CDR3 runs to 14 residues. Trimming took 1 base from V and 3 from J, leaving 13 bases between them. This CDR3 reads CAWSGQSRGYEQYF. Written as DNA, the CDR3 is TGTGCCTGGAGTGGACAGTCTCGTGGCTACGAGCAGTACTTC.

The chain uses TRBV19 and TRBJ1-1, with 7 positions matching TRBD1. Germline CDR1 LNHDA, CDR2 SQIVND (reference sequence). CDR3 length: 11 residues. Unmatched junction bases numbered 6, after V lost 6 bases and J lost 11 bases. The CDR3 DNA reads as TGTGCCAGTAGGACAGGGCTGAGGGCTTTCTTT. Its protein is CASRTGLRAFF.

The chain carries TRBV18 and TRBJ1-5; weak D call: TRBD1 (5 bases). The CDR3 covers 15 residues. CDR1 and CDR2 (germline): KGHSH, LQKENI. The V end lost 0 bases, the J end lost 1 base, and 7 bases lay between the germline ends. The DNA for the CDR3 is TGTGCCAGCTCACCACCCGGGGGGAGCAATCAGCCCCAGCATTTT. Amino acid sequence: CASSPPGGSNQPQHF.

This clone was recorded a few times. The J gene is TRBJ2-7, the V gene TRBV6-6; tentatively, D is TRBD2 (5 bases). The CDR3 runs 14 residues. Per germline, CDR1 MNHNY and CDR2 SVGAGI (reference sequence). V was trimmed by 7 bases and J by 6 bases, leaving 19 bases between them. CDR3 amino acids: CASIRDLALSEQYF. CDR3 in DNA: TGTGCCAGCATTCGGGATCTAGCTCTCTCCGAGCAGTACTTC.

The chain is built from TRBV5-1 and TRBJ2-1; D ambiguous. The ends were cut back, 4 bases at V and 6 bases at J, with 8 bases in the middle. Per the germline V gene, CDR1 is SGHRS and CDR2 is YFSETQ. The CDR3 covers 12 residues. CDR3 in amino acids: CASSQASNEQFF. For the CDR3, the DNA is TGCGCCAGCAGCCAAGCTAGCAATGAGCAGTTCTTC.

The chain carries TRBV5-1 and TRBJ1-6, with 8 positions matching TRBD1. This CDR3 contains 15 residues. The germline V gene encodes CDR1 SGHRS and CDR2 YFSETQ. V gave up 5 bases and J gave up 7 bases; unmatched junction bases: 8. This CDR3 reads CASRLSRGRNSPLHF. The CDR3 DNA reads TGCGCCAGCAGGTTGAGCAGGGGGCGAAATTCACCCCTCCACTTT.